The 8 T cell receptor beta chains reported below all come from one sample, sequenced in a study of T cells in Graves' hyperthyroidism and ophthalmopathy. There were TCR beta CDR3 regions amplified from RNA transcripts. HTBI primers were the set used in a first-round RT-PCR of the TCR CDR3. From the multiplex PCR reads, TCRdb called clonotypes with MiXCR, one entry per CDR3 protein. The sample has fewer than 650,000 distinct CDR3 sequences, approximately 49% seen once. Material for sequencing was peripheral blood or thyroid tissue (not recorded which). These receptor sequences come from an adult woman with Graves' disease, either hyperthyroidism or ophthalmopathy (not recorded which).

This clonotype occurred many times. This chain connects TRBV11-2 to TRBJ2-7; TRBD2 matches at 10 bases. This CDR3 spans 16 amino acids. Trimming cost V 0 bases and J 4 bases; bases outside gene matches: 6. Germline CDR1 reads SGHAT; CDR2 reads FQNNGV. CDR3 DNA sequence: TGTGCCAGCAGCTTAGATGTGTCTAGCGGGAGTTACGAGCAGTACTTC. It is translated as CASSLDVSSGSYEQYF.

About this clonotype: A read error may produce the germline difference seen at one junction end. J is TRBJ1-6 and V is TRBV10-2, with D unresolved. The CDR3 spans 14 residues. The V gene's germline CDR1 is WSHSY and CDR2 SAAADI. CDR3 residues: CASSYGDLNSPLHF. The CDR3 DNA sequence: TGTGCCAGCAGTTACGGAGACCTTAATTCACCCCTCCACTTT.

In this sample, this clonotype turned up many times. The V gene is TRBV5-5, the J gene TRBJ1-2; D unclear. V lost 2 bases, J lost 8 bases, and 10 bases lay in between. CDR1 and CDR2 (germline): SGHKS, YYEKEE (reference sequence). The CDR3 extends over 12 amino acids. CDR3 residues: CASSLTSGGYTF. The DNA for the CDR3 is TGTGCCAGCAGCTTAACCTCGGGGGGCTACACCTTC.

This clonotype was observed many times. This chain connects TRBV5-4 to TRBJ1-4; possibly TRBD1 for D (5 bases). V was shortened by 4 bases and J by 0 bases, with 10 bases between the two germline ends. The CDR3 is made up of 15 amino acids. Looked up from germline, CDR1 is SGHNT and CDR2 is YYREEE (reference sequence). The CDR3 spells CASSATGATNEKLFF. The DNA of the CDR3 is TGTGCCAGCAGCGCTACAGGTGCAACTAATGAAAAACTGTTTTTT.

The chain carries TRBV5-1 and TRBJ2-5, with D unresolved. The DNA matches TRBJ2-1 better at its end, which makes the J call doubtful. From germline, CDR1 is SGHRS and CDR2 YFSETQ. CDR3 length: 13 residues. The CDR3 nucleotides are TGCGCCAGCAGCTTGGGTCAGCAAGAGACCCAGTTCTTC. Translated: CASSLGQQETQFF.

This clonotype was seen more than once but under ten times. The V gene is TRBV29-1, the J gene TRBJ2-5, with unresolved D. CDR1 SQVTM and CDR2 ANQGSEA come from the germline V gene. The V end was cut by 6 bases, the J end by 5 bases, with 13 bases between. The CDR3 totals 12 residues. Here the CDR3 reads CSVSLGLETQYF. Here the CDR3 DNA reads TGCAGCGTATCTCTAGGGTTGGAGACCCAGTACTTC.

This chain's CDR3 is CATSRGARSDEQYF. In nucleotides, the CDR3 is TGTGCCACCAGCAGAGGGGCTAGGTCTGACGAGCAGTACTTC. The chain employs TRBV15 and TRBJ2-7; D not certain. CDR1 is LNHNV and CDR2 is YYDKDF in the germline V gene (reference sequence). The CDR3 totals 14 residues. V was trimmed by 1 base and J by 5 bases, leaving 12 bases between them.

This clonotype has a handful of counts. The chain couples TRBV7-9 to TRBJ2-7; tentative D call: TRBD2 (6 bases). This CDR3 comprises 11 residues. The V end was cut by 8 bases, the J end by 3 bases, with 8 bases between. CDR1 is SEHNR, CDR2 FQNEAQ, per germline (reference sequence). CDR3 loop: CASGGVYEQYF. The CDR3 coding sequence is TGTGCCAGCGGCGGGGTCTACGAGCAGTACTTC. Full variable domain (missing parts from reference TRBV7-9 and TRBJ2-7): DTGVSQNPRHKITKRGQNVTFRCDPISEHNRLYWYRQTLGQGPEFLTYFQNEAQLEKSRLLSDRFSAERPKGSFSTLEIQRTEQGDSAMYLCASGGVYEQYFGPGTRLTVT.